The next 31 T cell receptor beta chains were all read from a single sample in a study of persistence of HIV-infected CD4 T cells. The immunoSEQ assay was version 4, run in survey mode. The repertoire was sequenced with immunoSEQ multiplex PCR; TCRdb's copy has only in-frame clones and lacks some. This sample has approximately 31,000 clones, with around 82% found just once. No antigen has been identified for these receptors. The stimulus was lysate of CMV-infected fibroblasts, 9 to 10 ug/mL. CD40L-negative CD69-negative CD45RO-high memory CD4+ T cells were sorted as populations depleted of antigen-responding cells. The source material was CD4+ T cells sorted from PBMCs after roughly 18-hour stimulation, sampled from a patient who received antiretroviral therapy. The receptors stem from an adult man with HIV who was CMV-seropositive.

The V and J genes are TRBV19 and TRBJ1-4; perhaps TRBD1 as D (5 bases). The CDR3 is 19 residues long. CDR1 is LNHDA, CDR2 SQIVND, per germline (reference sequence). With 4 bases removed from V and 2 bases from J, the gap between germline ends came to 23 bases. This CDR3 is CASSRGYGDPLDTNEKLFF. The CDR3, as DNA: TGTGCCAGTAGTAGGGGCTATGGGGACCCCCTGGACACTAATGAAAAACTGTTTTTT. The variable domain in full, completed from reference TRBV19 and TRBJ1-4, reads DGGITQSPKYLFRKEGQNVTLSCEQNLNHDAMYWYRQDPGQGLRLIYYSQIVNDFQKGDIAEGYSVSREKKESFPLTVTSAQKNPTAFYLCASSRGYGDPLDTNEKLFFGSGTQLSVL.

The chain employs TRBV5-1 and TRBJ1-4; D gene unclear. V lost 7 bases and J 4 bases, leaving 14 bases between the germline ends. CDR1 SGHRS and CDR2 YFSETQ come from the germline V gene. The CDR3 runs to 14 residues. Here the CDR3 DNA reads TGCGCCAGCTCAGGAGGGCAGCTTAATGAAAAACTGTTTTTT. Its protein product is CASSGGQLNEKLFF. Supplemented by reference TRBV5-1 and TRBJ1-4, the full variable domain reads KAGVTQTPRYLIKTRGQQVTLSCSPISGHRSVSWYQQTPGQGLQFLFEYFSETQRNKGNFPGRFSGRQFSNSRSEMNVSTLELGDSALYLCASSGGQLNEKLFFGSGTQLSVL.

The CDR3 nucleotides are TGTGCCAGCAGTGAACAAAGAGTTCGGAATGAGCAGTTCTTC. The encoded protein is CASSEQRVRNEQFF. The chain carries TRBV6-1 and TRBJ2-1, with D uncertain. CDR3 length: 14 residues. V was cut by 2 bases and J by 7 bases, with 12 bases left in between. The germline CDR1 and CDR2 sequences are MNHNS and SASEGT.

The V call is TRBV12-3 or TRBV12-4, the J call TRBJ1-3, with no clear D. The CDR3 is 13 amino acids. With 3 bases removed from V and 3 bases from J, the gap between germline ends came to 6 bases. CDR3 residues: CASSLRVGNTIYF. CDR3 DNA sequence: TGTGCCAGCAGTTTGAGGGTTGGAAACACCATATATTTT.

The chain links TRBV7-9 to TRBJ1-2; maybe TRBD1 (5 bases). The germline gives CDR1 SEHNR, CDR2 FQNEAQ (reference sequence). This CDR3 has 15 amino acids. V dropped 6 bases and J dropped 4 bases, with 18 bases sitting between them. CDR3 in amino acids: CASRPWGEGSYGYTF. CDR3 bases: TGTGCCAGCAGACCTTGGGGGGAGGGAAGCTATGGCTACACCTTC.

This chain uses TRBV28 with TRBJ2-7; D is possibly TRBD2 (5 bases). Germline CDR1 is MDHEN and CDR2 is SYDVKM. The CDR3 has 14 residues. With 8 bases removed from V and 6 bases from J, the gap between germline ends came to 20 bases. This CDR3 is CASALSLVSGEQYF. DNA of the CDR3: TGTGCCAGCGCCCTATCACTAGTTTCCGGCGAGCAGTACTTC.

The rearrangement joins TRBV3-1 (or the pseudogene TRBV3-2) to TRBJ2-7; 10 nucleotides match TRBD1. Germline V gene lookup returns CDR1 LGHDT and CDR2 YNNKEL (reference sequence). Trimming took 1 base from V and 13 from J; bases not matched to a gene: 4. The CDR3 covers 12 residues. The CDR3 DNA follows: TGTGCCAGCAGCCAAGGACAGGGGGCGAGATACTTC. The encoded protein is CASSQGQGARYF.

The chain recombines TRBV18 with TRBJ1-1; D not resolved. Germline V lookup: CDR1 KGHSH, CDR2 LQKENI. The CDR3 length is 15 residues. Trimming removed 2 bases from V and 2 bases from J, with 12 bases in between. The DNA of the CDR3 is TGTGCCAGCTCACCAGAATGGAGCGTTAACACTGAAGCTTTCTTT. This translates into CASSPEWSVNTEAFF.

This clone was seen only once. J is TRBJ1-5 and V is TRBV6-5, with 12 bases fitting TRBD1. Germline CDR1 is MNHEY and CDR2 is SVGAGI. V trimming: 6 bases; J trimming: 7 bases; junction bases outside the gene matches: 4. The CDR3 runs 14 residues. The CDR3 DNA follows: TGTGCCAGCAGCGGGACAGGGGGCCGGCAGCCCCAGCATTTT. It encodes CASSGTGGRQPQHF.

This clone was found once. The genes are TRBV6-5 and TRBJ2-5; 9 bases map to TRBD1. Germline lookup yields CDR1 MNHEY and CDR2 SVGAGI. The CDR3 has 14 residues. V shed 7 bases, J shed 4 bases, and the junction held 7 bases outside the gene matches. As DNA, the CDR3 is TGTGCCAGCAAAGGACAGGGGTTGGGAGAGACCCAGTACTTC. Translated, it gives CASKGQGLGETQYF.

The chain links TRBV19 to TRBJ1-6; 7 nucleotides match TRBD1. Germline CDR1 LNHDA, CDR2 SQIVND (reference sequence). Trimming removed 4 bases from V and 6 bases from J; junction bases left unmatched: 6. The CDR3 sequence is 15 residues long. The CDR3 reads CASSNRDSLNSPLHF. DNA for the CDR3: TGTGCCAGTAGTAACCGGGACAGCCTTAATTCACCCCTCCACTTT. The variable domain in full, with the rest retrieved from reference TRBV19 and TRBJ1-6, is DGGITQSPKYLFRKEGQNVTLSCEQNLNHDAMYWYRQDPGQGLRLIYYSQIVNDFQKGDIAEGYSVSREKKESFPLTVTSAQKNPTAFYLCASSNRDSLNSPLHFGNGTRLTVT.

CDR3 sequence reads: CASGLVGGDRSYNEQFF. The CDR3 DNA follows: TGTGCTAGTGGTTTGGTAGGGGGGGATCGCTCCTACAATGAGCAGTTCTTC. The chain combines TRBV12-5 with TRBJ2-1, with D possibly TRBD2 on 7 matching bases. The V gene's germline CDR1 is LGHNT and CDR2 FRNRAP. The CDR3 covers 17 residues. Trimming stripped 0 bases from V and 0 bases from J, with 12 bases between.

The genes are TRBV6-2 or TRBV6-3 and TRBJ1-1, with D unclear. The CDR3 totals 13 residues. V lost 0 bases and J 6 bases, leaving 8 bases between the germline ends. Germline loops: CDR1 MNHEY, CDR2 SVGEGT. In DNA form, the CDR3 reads TGTGCCAGCAGTTACTCGAATGGGCCTGAAGCTTTCTTT. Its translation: CASSYSNGPEAFF.

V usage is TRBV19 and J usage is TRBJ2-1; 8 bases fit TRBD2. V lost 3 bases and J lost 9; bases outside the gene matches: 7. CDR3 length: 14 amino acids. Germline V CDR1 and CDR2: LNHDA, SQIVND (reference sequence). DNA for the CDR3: TGTGCCAGTAGTATGTTGGCGGGGGGAGGTGAGCAGTTCTTC. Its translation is CASSMLAGGGEQFF.

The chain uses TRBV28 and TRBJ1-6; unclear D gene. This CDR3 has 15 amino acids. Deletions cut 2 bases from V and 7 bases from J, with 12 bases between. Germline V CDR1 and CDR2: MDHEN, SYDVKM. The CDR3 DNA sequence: TGTGCCAGCAGTTTAGGTGACTCGCCAAATTCACCCCTCCACTTT. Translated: CASSLGDSPNSPLHF.

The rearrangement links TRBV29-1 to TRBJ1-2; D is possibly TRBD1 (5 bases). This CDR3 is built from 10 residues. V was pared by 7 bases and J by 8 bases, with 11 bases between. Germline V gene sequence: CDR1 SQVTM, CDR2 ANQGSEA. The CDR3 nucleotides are TGCAGCGCCCGGGACTTCGGCTACACCTTC. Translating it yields CSARDFGYTF.

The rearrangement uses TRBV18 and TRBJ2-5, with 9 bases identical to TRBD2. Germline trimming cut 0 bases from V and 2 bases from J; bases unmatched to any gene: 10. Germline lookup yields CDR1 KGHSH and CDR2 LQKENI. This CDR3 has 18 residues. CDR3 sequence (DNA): TGTGCCAGCTCACCACCTAGCGGGGGCCTAAGGGTTCAAGAGACCCAGTACTTC. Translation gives CASSPPSGGLRVQETQYF.

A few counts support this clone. In nucleotides, the CDR3 is TGTGCCAGCAGCCATAATGCTAACTATGGCTACACCTTC. Residues: CASSHNANYGYTF. The chain is built from TRBV14 and TRBJ1-2, with D uncertain. Per the germline V gene, CDR1 is SGHDN and CDR2 is FVKESK. V was pared by 3 bases and J by 0 bases, with 5 bases between. The CDR3 extends over 13 amino acids.

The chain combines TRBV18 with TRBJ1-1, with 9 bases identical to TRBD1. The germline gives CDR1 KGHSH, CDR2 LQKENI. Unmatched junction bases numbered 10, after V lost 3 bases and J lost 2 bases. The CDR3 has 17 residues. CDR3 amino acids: CASSPADRGRGNTEAFF. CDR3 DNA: TGTGCCAGCTCACCCGCGGACAGGGGAAGGGGCAACACTGAAGCTTTCTTT. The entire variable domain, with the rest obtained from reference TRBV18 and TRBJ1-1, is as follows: NAGVMQNPRHLVRRRGQEARLRCSPMKGHSHVYWYRQLPEEGLKFMVYLQKENIIDESGMPKERFSAEFPKEGPSILRIQQVVRGDSAAYFCASSPADRGRGNTEAFFGQGTRLTVV.

The CDR3 here is CSGKVGPGAEQYF. CDR3 nucleotides: TGCAGCGGGAAGGTGGGGCCCGGGGCCGAGCAGTACTTC. The rearrangement links TRBV29-1 to TRBJ2-7, with D perhaps assigned TRBD1 or TRBD2 (5 bases each). Germline-derived CDR1 and CDR2 are SQVTM and ANQGSEA. V was shortened by 7 bases and J by 6 bases, with 19 bases between the two germline ends. The CDR3 spans 13 residues.

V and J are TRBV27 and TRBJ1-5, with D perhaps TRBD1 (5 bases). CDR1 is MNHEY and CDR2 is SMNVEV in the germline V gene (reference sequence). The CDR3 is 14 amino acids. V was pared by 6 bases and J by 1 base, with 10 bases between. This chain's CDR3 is CASSLRGSNQPQHF. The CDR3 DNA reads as TGTGCCAGCAGCCTCCGGGGGAGCAATCAGCCCCAGCATTTT.

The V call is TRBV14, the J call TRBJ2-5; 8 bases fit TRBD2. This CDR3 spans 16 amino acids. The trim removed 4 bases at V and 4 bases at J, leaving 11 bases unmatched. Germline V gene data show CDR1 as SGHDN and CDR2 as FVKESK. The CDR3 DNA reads TGTGCCAGCAGCCGTATCGTCCTTCTAGCGGGAGAGACCCAGTACTTC. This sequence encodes CASSRIVLLAGETQYF.

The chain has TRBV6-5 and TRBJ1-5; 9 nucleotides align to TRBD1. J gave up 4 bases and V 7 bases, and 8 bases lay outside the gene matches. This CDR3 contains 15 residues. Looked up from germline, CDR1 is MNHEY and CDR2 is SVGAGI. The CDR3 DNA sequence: TGTGCCAGCACATTAGACAGGGGGTTGAATCAGCCCCAGCATTTT. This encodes CASTLDRGLNQPQHF.

CDR3 amino acids: CASSLEQGTGNSPLHF. CDR3 DNA: TGTGCCAGCAGCTTAGAACAGGGGACGGGTAATTCACCCCTCCACTTT. The chain is built from TRBV7-2 and TRBJ1-6; TRBD1 matches 7 bases. Germline CDR1 SGHTA, CDR2 FQGNSA. V lost 1 base, J lost 6 bases, and 6 bases stayed unmatched. There are 16 residues in the CDR3.

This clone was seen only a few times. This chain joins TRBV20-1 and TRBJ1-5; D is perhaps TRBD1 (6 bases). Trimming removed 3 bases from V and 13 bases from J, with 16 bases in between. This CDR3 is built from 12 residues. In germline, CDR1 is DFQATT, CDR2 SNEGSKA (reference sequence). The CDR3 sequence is CSASSETGGQHF. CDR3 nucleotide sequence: TGCAGTGCTAGTTCGGAGACAGGTGGGCAGCATTTT.

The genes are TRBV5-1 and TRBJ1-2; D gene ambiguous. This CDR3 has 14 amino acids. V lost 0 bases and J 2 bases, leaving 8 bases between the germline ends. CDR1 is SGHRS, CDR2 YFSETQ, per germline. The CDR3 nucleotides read TGCGCCAGCAGCTTGGACGGAGGAAACTATGGCTACACCTTC. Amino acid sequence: CASSLDGGNYGYTF.

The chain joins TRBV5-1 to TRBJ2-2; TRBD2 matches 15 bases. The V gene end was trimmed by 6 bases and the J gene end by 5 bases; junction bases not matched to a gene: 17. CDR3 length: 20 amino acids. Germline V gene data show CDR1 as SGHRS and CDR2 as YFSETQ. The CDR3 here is CASNPLGLAGGMLVTGELFF. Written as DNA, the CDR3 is TGCGCCAGCAACCCCTTAGGACTAGCGGGGGGGATGCTGGTGACCGGGGAGCTGTTTTTT.

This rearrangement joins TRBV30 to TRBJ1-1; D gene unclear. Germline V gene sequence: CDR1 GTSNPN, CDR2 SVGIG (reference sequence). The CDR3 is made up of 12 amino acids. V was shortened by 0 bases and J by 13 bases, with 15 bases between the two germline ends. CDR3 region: CAWSVPQKGGFF. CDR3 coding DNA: TGTGCCTGGAGTGTCCCCCAAAAAGGAGGTTTCTTT.

CDR3 amino acids: CSVGDRTNQPQHF. In nucleotides, the CDR3 is TGCAGCGTTGGTGACAGAACTAATCAGCCCCAGCATTTT. The rearrangement links TRBV29-1 to TRBJ1-5; weak D call: TRBD1 (5 bases). CDR1 and CDR2 (germline): SQVTM, ANQGSEA. CDR3 size: 13 residues. Trimming shortened V by 4 bases and J by 4 bases, and 11 bases separated the two germline ends.

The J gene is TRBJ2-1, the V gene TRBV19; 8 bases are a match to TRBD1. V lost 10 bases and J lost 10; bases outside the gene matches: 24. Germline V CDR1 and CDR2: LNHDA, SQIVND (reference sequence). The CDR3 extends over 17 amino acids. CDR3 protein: CATRRASQGQVGGEQFF. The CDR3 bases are TGTGCCACCCGACGGGCATCTCAGGGACAGGTGGGAGGCGAGCAGTTCTTC.

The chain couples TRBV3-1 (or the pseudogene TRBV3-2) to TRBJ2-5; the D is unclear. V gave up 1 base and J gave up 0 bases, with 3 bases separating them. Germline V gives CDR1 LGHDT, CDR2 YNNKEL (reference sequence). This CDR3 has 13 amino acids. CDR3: CASSQGHQETQYF. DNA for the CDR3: TGTGCCAGCAGCCAAGGACACCAAGAGACCCAGTACTTC.